This TCR beta chain appears in the sequencing data of a study of T-cell memory formation after mild COVID-19. This CDR3 region has 16 residues. TCRdb reprocessed the 5' RACE reads with MiXCR, giving one entry per CDR3 protein. The sample lists 190,000 or so distinct CDR3 sequences; about 11% were seen once. This TCR was recovered from a young man who had mild COVID-19 (a few samples of this study predate the infection). Cell type and time point are not known. Sequenced input: PBMCs or a T cell subset sorted from them (not recorded which). The chain is built from TRBV21-1 and TRBJ2-7; the table's D call of TRBD1 was not tested on the DNA. TRBV21-1 is assigned pseudogene status. The CDR3 coding sequence is TGTGCCAGCAGCAAAGCCTCCAGGGGCCGCTTAGGCGAGCAGTACGTC. Translating it yields CASSKASRGRLGEQYV.